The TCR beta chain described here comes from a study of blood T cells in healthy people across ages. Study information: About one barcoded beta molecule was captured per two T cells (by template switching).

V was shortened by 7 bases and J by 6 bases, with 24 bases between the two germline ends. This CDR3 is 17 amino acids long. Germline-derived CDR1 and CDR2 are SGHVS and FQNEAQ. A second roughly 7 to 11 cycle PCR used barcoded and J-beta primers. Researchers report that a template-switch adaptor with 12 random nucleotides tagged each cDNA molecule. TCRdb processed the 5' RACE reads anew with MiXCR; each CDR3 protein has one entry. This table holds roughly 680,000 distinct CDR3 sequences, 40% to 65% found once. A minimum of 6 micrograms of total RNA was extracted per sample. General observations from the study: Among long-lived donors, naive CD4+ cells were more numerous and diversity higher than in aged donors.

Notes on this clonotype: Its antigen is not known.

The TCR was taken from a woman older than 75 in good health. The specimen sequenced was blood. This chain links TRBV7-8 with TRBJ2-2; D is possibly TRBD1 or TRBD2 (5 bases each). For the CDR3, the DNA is TGTGCCAGCATCACCCGACAAGGACGGGGCTGGGCCGGGGAGCTGTTTTTT. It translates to CASITRQGRGWAGELFF.